Below are 23 T cell receptor beta chains sequenced from a single sample in a study of OX40 agonist ivuxolimab in advanced cancers. Libraries were prepared by immunoSEQ multiplex PCR; TCRdb keeps only in-frame clonotypes and omits some of them. The sample lists some 77,000 clones, 80% to 95% occurring once. The material was CD4+ or CD8+ T cells sorted from blood, obtained in a trial of the OX40 agonist ivuxolimab. Receptor source: an adult with an advanced solid tumor such as melanoma, head and neck, liver or kidney cancer.

The CDR3 sequence: CASSPVALQETQYF. The CDR3 coding sequence is TGTGCCAGCTCACCGGTTGCCCTCCAAGAGACCCAGTACTTC. The chain couples TRBV18 to TRBJ2-5; the D is unclear. The V gene's germline CDR1 is KGHSH and CDR2 LQKENI. The CDR3 is 14 amino acids. Trimming stripped 3 bases from V and 1 base from J, with 9 bases between.

Note on this clone: At the DNA level, this CDR3 is encoded by other sequences in the same sample as well. The chain joins TRBV5-1 to TRBJ2-7; maybe TRBD1 (6 bases). Germline V CDR1 and CDR2: SGHRS, YFSETQ. The V end was cut by 0 bases, the J end by 0 bases, with 13 bases between. CDR3 length: 16 residues. The CDR3 DNA follows: TGCGCCAGCAGCTTGGCCGGTCAGGGGAGCTCCTACGAGCAGTACTTC. This translates into CASSLAGQGSSYEQYF. The full variable domain, completed using reference TRBV5-1 and TRBJ2-7, is KAGVTQTPRYLIKTRGQQVTLSCSPISGHRSVSWYQQTPGQGLQFLFEYFSETQRNKGNFPGRFSGRQFSNSRSEMNVSTLELGDSALYLCASSLAGQGSSYEQYFGPGTRLTVT.

The chain recombines TRBV30 with TRBJ2-1; 11 bases line up with TRBD2. The germline V gene has CDR1 GTSNPN and CDR2 SVGIG (reference sequence). The CDR3 is 14 residues long. Unmatched junction bases numbered 4, after V lost 0 bases and J lost 9 bases. The CDR3, as DNA: TGTGCCTGGAGTGTACAACTAGCGGGAGTTGAGCAGTTCTTC. Translation: CAWSVQLAGVEQFF. Full variable domain (rest looked up from reference TRBV30 and TRBJ2-1): SQTIHQWPATLVQPVGSPLSLECTVEGTSNPNLYWYRQAAGRGLQLLFYSVGIGQISSEVPQNLSASRPQDRQFILSSKKLLLSDSGFYLCAWSVQLAGVEQFFGPGTRLTVL.

The chain links TRBV6-6 to TRBJ1-3; D is ambiguous. The germline gives CDR1 MNHNY, CDR2 SVGAGI (reference sequence). The CDR3 runs 15 residues. V lost 5 bases and J lost 2, with 13 bases in between. CDR3 in amino acids: CASSQSLGTGNTIYF. The DNA of the CDR3 is TGTGCCAGCAGTCAATCCCTGGGAACTGGAAACACCATATATTTT.

The chain is built from TRBV5-1 and TRBJ1-1; D is unresolved. CDR3 length equals 14 residues. The V and J ends lost 4 bases and 1 base respectively, with 11 bases between them. Germline V CDR1 and CDR2: SGHRS, YFSETQ. As DNA, the CDR3 is TGCGCCAGCAGCCCGACGGGCTCGAACACTGAAGCTTTCTTT. It encodes CASSPTGSNTEAFF.

This clone was counted once. This sample includes further DNA sequences coding for the same CDR3. This rearrangement joins TRBV7-9 to TRBJ2-7; possibly TRBD2 for D (6 bases). Germline values: CDR1 SEHNR, CDR2 FQNEAQ (reference sequence). V was cut by 1 base and J by 4 bases, with 14 bases left in between. The CDR3 is 15 residues long. The CDR3 is CASSLGSGSDYEQYF. For the CDR3, the DNA is TGTGCCAGCAGCTTAGGCAGCGGGTCCGATTACGAGCAGTACTTC.

This chain connects TRBV6-1 to TRBJ2-1, with 10 bases matching TRBD2. CDR3 size: 15 residues. Germline values: CDR1 MNHNS, CDR2 SASEGT. V lost 6 bases to trimming and J lost 6 bases; unmatched junction nucleotides: 8. The CDR3 protein is CASSYGLAARNEQFF. The DNA of the CDR3 is TGTGCCAGCAGCTACGGACTAGCGGCCCGCAATGAGCAGTTCTTC.

The V call is TRBV7-2, the J call TRBJ2-3; D might be TRBD2 (6 bases). V gave up 2 bases and J gave up 0 bases, with 9 bases separating them. The CDR3 consists of 15 residues. Germline CDR1 is SGHTA and CDR2 is FQGNSA. CDR3 nucleotides: TGTGCCAGCAGCTTATTGCGGGGTAGCACAGATACGCAGTATTTT. This sequence encodes CASSLLRGSTDTQYF.

J is TRBJ2-7 and V is TRBV4-2, with 7 nucleotides matching TRBD2. Unmatched junction bases numbered 7, after V lost 0 bases and J lost 2 bases. This CDR3 is built from 16 residues. CDR1 and CDR2 from the germline V gene are LGHNA and YNFKEQ. The CDR3 here is CASSQDGTSVPYEQYF. As DNA, the CDR3 is TGTGCCAGCAGCCAAGATGGAACTAGCGTCCCCTACGAGCAGTACTTC.

This chain joins TRBV27 and TRBJ1-3, with a tentative D call TRBD1 (5 bases). CDR3 length: 16 amino acids. Trimming cost V 5 bases and J 0 bases, with 14 bases left between them. Germline V CDR1 and CDR2: MNHEY, SMNVEV (reference sequence). This CDR3 reads CASSPSGGYSGNTIYF. CDR3 sequence (DNA): TGTGCCAGCAGTCCCTCTGGGGGGTACTCTGGAAACACCATATATTTT.

The chain joins TRBV2 to TRBJ2-1; maybe TRBD2 (5 bases). The CDR3 totals 16 residues. V lost 7 bases and J lost 3, with 19 bases in between. Germline V gives CDR1 SNHLY, CDR2 FYNNEI. CDR3 bases: TGTGCCAGCAAGCCAAGGGAGAGCCATTACTACAATGAGCAGTTCTTC. Translation gives CASKPRESHYYNEQFF.

J is TRBJ2-2 and V is TRBV11-2; perhaps D is TRBD1 or TRBD2 (5 bases each). Trimming left V 5 bases short and J 2 bases short, with 15 bases between. The germline V gene encodes CDR1 SGHAT and CDR2 FQNNGV. The CDR3 is 16 residues long. CDR3 residues: CASSLQWGSNTGELFF. In nucleotides, the CDR3 is TGTGCCAGCAGCCTACAATGGGGGAGTAACACCGGGGAGCTGTTTTTT.

This chain's CDR3 is CASSLAILAGLKFGYNEQFF. As DNA, the CDR3 is TGTGCCAGCAGCTTAGCTATACTAGCGGGACTTAAATTCGGCTACAATGAGCAGTTCTTC. V usage is TRBV7-8 and J usage is TRBJ2-1, with TRBD2 matching over 10 bases. Unmatched junction bases numbered 14, after V lost 0 bases and J lost 3 bases. Germline V lookup: CDR1 SGHVS, CDR2 FQNEAQ. This CDR3 has 20 amino acids. The full variable domain, rest sourced from reference TRBV7-8 and TRBJ2-1, is GAGVSQSPRYKVAKRGQDVALRCDPISGHVSLFWYQQALGQGPEFLTYFQNEAQLDKSGLPSDRFFAERPEGSVSTLKIQRTQQEDSAVYLCASSLAILAGLKFGYNEQFFGPGTRLTVL.

CDR3 protein: CASRVEGGENSPLHF. DNA of the CDR3: TGTGCCAGCAGAGTAGAGGGAGGGGAGAATTCACCCCTCCACTTT. The V gene is TRBV6-5, the J gene TRBJ1-6; the D gene is possibly TRBD1 (5 bases). The germline V gene has CDR1 MNHEY and CDR2 SVGAGI. V lost 6 bases, J lost 7 bases, and 16 bases lay in between. The CDR3 sequence is 15 residues long.

J is TRBJ2-7 and V is TRBV19; D is perhaps TRBD1 (6 bases). Germline lookup yields CDR1 LNHDA and CDR2 SQIVND (reference sequence). The CDR3 is 15 amino acids. Trimming removed 3 bases from V and 0 bases from J, with 12 bases in between. The CDR3, as DNA: TGTGCCAGTAGTATTGGACAGTGGAGCTCCTACGAGCAGTACTTC. This gives the protein CASSIGQWSSYEQYF.

This clone was picked up one time. The genes are TRBV21-1 and TRBJ2-7; TRBD2, the table's D call, was not compared with the DNA. TRBV21-1 is tagged as a pseudogene. The CDR3 totals 17 residues. This chain's CDR3 is CASRNGTLAGASYEQYF. DNA for the CDR3: TGTGCCAGCAGAAACGGGACTCTAGCGGGAGCGTCCTACGAGCAGTACTTC.

The chain links TRBV7-9 to TRBJ1-2; D is uncertain. Germline CDR1 and CDR2: SEHNR and FQNEAQ (reference sequence). V was trimmed by 2 bases and J by 3 bases, leaving 10 bases between them. The CDR3 contains 14 residues. The chain's CDR3 is CASSLSGADYGYTF. CDR3 nucleotides: TGTGCCAGCAGCTTATCTGGTGCCGACTATGGCTACACCTTC.

The chain combines TRBV5-1 with TRBJ1-1; D unclear. This CDR3 is built from 14 residues. Germline assignment: CDR1 SGHRS and CDR2 YFSETQ. With 0 bases removed from V and 4 bases from J, the gap between germline ends came to 10 bases. The CDR3 sequence is CASSLVGSTTEAFF. The CDR3 region has the DNA TGCGCCAGCAGCTTGGTGGGTAGTACCACTGAAGCTTTCTTT.

This chain joins TRBV10-1 and TRBJ2-3; 7 nucleotides line up with TRBD1. The CDR3 sequence is 15 residues long. The V gene's germline CDR1 is WNHNN and CDR2 SYGVQD (reference sequence). The ends lost 3 bases at V and 1 base at J; junction bases unmatched: 4. CDR3 sequence: CASSDQGVGTDTQYF. The CDR3 coding sequence is TGCGCCAGCAGTGATCAGGGGGTAGGCACAGATACGCAGTATTTT.

The rearrangement links TRBV11-2 to TRBJ2-6; 7 positions match TRBD1. This CDR3 spans 15 amino acids. Looked up from germline, CDR1 is SGHAT and CDR2 is FQNNGV. The V gene end was trimmed by 5 bases and the J gene end by 2 bases; junction bases not matched to a gene: 3. CDR3 in DNA: TGTGCCAGCAGCCGCGGACAGGCTGGGGCCAACGTCCTGACTTTC. Protein sequence: CASSRGQAGANVLTF.

The chain joins TRBV18 to TRBJ2-2, with 9 nucleotides matching TRBD2. Germline values: CDR1 KGHSH, CDR2 LQKENI. J was trimmed by 2 bases and V by 0 bases; bases with no gene match: 1. The CDR3 is made up of 16 amino acids. The CDR3 loop is CASSPPTSGNTGELFF. CDR3 nucleotides: TGTGCCAGCTCACCACCGACTAGCGGAAACACCGGGGAGCTGTTTTTT.

The V call is TRBV14, the J call TRBJ1-1, with D perhaps matching TRBD1 (6 bases). In germline, CDR1 is SGHDN, CDR2 FVKESK. This CDR3 region has 16 residues. Trimming stripped 0 bases from V and 3 bases from J, with 14 bases between. The CDR3 here is CASSQDLGGTDTEAFF. In DNA, the CDR3 is TGTGCCAGCAGCCAAGACTTGGGGGGCACGGACACTGAAGCTTTCTTT.

The rearrangement joins TRBV7-9 to TRBJ2-7, with TRBD1 matching 11 bases. The germline gives CDR1 SEHNR, CDR2 FQNEAQ (reference sequence). With 7 bases clipped from V and 6 bases from J, the junction kept 8 bases outside the gene matches. The CDR3 is made up of 14 amino acids. CDR3 in amino acids: CASTFGQGALEQYF. CDR3 DNA: TGTGCCAGCACCTTCGGACAGGGGGCTCTCGAGCAGTACTTC.